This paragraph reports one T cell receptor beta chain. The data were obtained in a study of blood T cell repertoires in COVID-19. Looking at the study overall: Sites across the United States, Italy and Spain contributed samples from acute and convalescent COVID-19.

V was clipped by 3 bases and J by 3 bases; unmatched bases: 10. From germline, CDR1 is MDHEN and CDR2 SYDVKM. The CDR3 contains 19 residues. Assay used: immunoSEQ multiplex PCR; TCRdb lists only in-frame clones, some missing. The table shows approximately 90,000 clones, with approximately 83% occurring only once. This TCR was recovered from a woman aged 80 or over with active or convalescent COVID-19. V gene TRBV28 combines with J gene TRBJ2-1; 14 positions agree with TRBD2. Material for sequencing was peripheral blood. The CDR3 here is CASSFLGLAGGRIYNEQFF. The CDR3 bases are TGTGCCAGCAGTTTTCTCGGACTAGCGGGAGGTAGGATCTACAATGAGCAGTTCTTC.